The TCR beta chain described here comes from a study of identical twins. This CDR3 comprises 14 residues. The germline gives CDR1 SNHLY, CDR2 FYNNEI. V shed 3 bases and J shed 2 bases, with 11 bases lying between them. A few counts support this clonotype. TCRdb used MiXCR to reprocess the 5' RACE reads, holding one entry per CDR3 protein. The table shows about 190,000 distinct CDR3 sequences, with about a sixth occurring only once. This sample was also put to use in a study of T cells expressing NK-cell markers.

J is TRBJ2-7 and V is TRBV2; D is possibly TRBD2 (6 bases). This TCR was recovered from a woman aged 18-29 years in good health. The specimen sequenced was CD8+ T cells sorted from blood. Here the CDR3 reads CASSEEGPPYEQYF. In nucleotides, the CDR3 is TGTGCCAGCAGTGAGGAGGGCCCCCCCTACGAGCAGTACTTC. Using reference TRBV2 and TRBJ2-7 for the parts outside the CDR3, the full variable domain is EPEVTQTPSHQVTQMGQEVILRCVPISNHLYFYWYRQILGQKVEFLVSFYNNEISEKSEIFDDQFSVERPDGSNFTLKIRSTKLEDSAMYFCASSEEGPPYEQYFGPGTRLTVT.